The 24 T cell receptor beta chains below come from one sample, sequenced in a study of blood T cell repertoires in COVID-19. Data came from immunoSEQ multiplex PCR; TCRdb stores just in-frame clones and leaves some out. Seen here are approximately 350,000 clones, approximately 86% observed once, and the top ten hold roughly 6.6%. Sequencing input: peripheral blood. The receptors originated from a woman aged 60 to 75 with COVID-19, enrolled during active disease.

This chain uses TRBV9 with TRBJ1-2; TRBD1 is a possible D gene (6 bases). Trimming took 4 bases from V and 4 from J, leaving 14 bases between them. CDR1 and CDR2 (germline): SGDLS, YYNGEE. The CDR3 is made up of 14 amino acids. The CDR3 is CASSPRRGGYGYTF. For the CDR3, the DNA is TGTGCCAGCAGCCCACGCAGGGGTGGCTATGGCTACACCTTC.

In its sample, this clone was seen once. The genes are TRBV6-5 and TRBJ1-1; possible D gene TRBD1, 6 bases. The CDR3 is 14 amino acids. From germline, CDR1 is MNHEY and CDR2 SVGAGI. Trimming stripped 3 bases from V and 5 bases from J, with 13 bases between. CDR3: CASSYGGGGTEAFF. CDR3 in DNA: TGTGCCAGCAGTTATGGAGGGGGAGGGACTGAAGCTTTCTTT.

The rearrangement joins TRBV7-9 to TRBJ1-3, with 7 bases matching TRBD1. The germline V gene has CDR1 SEHNR and CDR2 FQNEAQ (reference sequence). This CDR3 is built from 12 residues. With V trimmed by 5 bases and J by 8 bases, 3 bases remained unmatched. The CDR3 region is CASSATGDTIYF. The CDR3 nucleotides are TGTGCCAGCAGCGCCACAGGGGACACCATATATTTT.

This clone was seen a single time. This chain uses TRBV5-1 with TRBJ2-2, with 11 bases matching TRBD1. CDR3 length: 16 residues. The trim removed 3 bases at V and 6 bases at J, leaving 7 bases unmatched. The germline CDR1 and CDR2 sequences are SGHRS and YFSETQ. The CDR3 is CASSSGQGGLAGELFF. The CDR3 coding sequence is TGCGCCAGCAGCTCGGGACAGGGGGGATTGGCCGGGGAGCTGTTTTTT.

The V call is TRBV19, the J call TRBJ1-1; D possibly corresponds to TRBD1 (6 bases). The germline V gene encodes CDR1 LNHDA and CDR2 SQIVND (reference sequence). V was trimmed by 10 bases and J by 10 bases, leaving 19 bases between them. The CDR3 sequence is 12 residues long. The CDR3 protein is CATSGGAVRAFF. DNA for the CDR3: TGTGCCACCTCTGGGGGGGCGGTTCGAGCTTTCTTT.

The chain recombines TRBV20-1 with TRBJ2-1; 11 bases are a match to TRBD2. CDR1 and CDR2 (germline): DFQATT, SNEGSKA (reference sequence). The V segment lost 3 bases and the J segment 7 bases; nucleotides outside the gene matches: 8. The CDR3 has 15 amino acids. As DNA, the CDR3 is TGCAGTGCTAGTCCGCTAGCGGGGGGAGAAAATGAGCAGTTCTTC. Translating gives CSASPLAGGENEQFF.

In DNA form, the CDR3 reads TGTGCCAGCACCCAGAATAGCGGGGGATCCAAAAACATTCAGTACTTC. Residues: CASTQNSGGSKNIQYF. The rearrangement joins TRBV3-1 (or the pseudogene TRBV3-2) to TRBJ2-4; 9 bases fit TRBD2. The V gene end was trimmed by 7 bases and the J gene end by 2 bases; junction bases not matched to a gene: 9. Germline-derived CDR1 and CDR2 are LGHDT and YNNKEL (reference sequence). The CDR3 has 16 residues.

The chain combines TRBV9 with TRBJ2-1, with 10 bases identical to TRBD2. J lost 6 bases, V lost 4 bases, and 10 bases had no gene match. Germline lookup yields CDR1 SGDLS and CDR2 YYNGEE. The CDR3 has 16 residues. CDR3 sequence: CASSPLLAGVVNEQFF. The CDR3 bases are TGTGCCAGCAGCCCTCTCCTAGCGGGGGTTGTCAATGAGCAGTTCTTC.

V and J are TRBV30 and TRBJ2-1; 13 bases fit TRBD2. Germline V gives CDR1 GTSNPN, CDR2 SVGIG (reference sequence). V shed 3 bases, J shed 3 bases, and the junction held 5 bases outside the gene matches. There are 16 residues in the CDR3. CDR3 loop: CAWSGLAGALYNEQFF. DNA for the CDR3: TGTGCCTGGAGCGGACTAGCGGGGGCCCTCTACAATGAGCAGTTCTTC.

The CDR3 sequence is CASSPTSSGGMGEQFF. The CDR3, as DNA: TGTGCCAGCTCACCCACTTCTAGCGGGGGGATGGGTGAGCAGTTCTTC. This chain connects TRBV18 to TRBJ2-1; TRBD2 matches at 11 bases. V was pared by 3 bases and J by 9 bases, with 10 bases of the junction left unmatched. Germline CDR1 and CDR2: KGHSH and LQKENI. This CDR3 has 16 residues.

This clone was seen just once. This sequence joins TRBV6-1 and TRBJ1-2; perhaps TRBD1 as D (6 bases). The germline V and J ends were trimmed by 0 bases and 5 bases, with 16 bases remaining between them. This CDR3 is built from 16 residues. Germline V CDR1 and CDR2: MNHNS, SASEGT. CDR3 coding DNA: TGTGCCAGCAGTGAAGCTGGCAACAGGGTGGGATATGGCTACACCTTC. Its protein product is CASSEAGNRVGYGYTF.

This clone was recorded only once. V and J are TRBV3-1 (or the pseudogene TRBV3-2) and TRBJ2-1, with TRBD2 matching 12 bases. J gave up 4 bases and V 2 bases, and 3 bases lay outside the gene matches. CDR3 size: 16 residues. The germline V gene has CDR1 LGHDT and CDR2 YNNKEL (reference sequence). CDR3: CASSQLAGGSYNEQFF. In DNA form, the CDR3 reads TGTGCCAGCAGCCAACTAGCGGGGGGGTCTTACAATGAGCAGTTCTTC.

The chain links TRBV2 to TRBJ1-4, with TRBD1 as a possible D gene (5 bases). The CDR3 consists of 14 residues. Germline loops: CDR1 SNHLY, CDR2 FYNNEI. The V gene lost 7 bases and the J gene lost 5 bases, with 14 bases spanning the gap. In nucleotides, the CDR3 is TGTGCCAGCAATAGGCAGGGACTAAATGAAAAACTGTTTTTT. As protein: CASNRQGLNEKLFF.

The chain employs TRBV11-2 and TRBJ2-7; TRBD2 matches at 12 bases. Trimming removed 5 bases from V and 2 bases from J; junction bases left unmatched: 4. The CDR3 contains 15 residues. The germline V gene has CDR1 SGHAT and CDR2 FQNNGV. DNA for the CDR3: TGTGCCAGCAGCCCGACTAGCGGGGGCACCTACGAGCAGTACTTC. It encodes CASSPTSGGTYEQYF.

The V call is TRBV6-5, the J call TRBJ2-7; 9 nucleotides agree with TRBD1. After removal of 6 bases from V and 3 bases from J, the junction contained 6 bases not matched to a gene. The V gene's germline CDR1 is MNHEY and CDR2 SVGAGI. CDR3 length: 14 residues. The DNA for the CDR3 is TGTGCCAGCAGGGCGGGGACAGGGAGCTACGAGCAGTACTTC. It translates to CASRAGTGSYEQYF.

The chain joins TRBV6-6 to TRBJ2-5; TRBD1 aligns across 8 bases. The CDR3 length is 13 residues. Unmatched junction bases numbered 4, after V lost 5 bases and J lost 5 bases. The germline V gene encodes CDR1 MNHNY and CDR2 SVGAGI (reference sequence). CDR3 sequence (DNA): TGTGCCAGCAGTCAGGGGGCGGGGGAGACCCAGTACTTC. It is translated as CASSQGAGETQYF.

This rearrangement joins TRBV29-1 to TRBJ1-1; a possible D gene is TRBD1 (5 bases). Trimming removed 4 bases at V and 0 bases at J, with 15 bases between. The CDR3 has 15 residues. Germline CDR1 reads SQVTM; CDR2 reads ANQGSEA. This CDR3 is CSVGAGWGMNTEAFF. The DNA for the CDR3 is TGCAGCGTTGGTGCGGGATGGGGCATGAACACTGAAGCTTTCTTT.

V is TRBV9 and J is TRBJ1-6; D perhaps matches TRBD1 (6 bases). The CDR3 extends over 16 amino acids. The V end lost 4 bases, the J end lost 7 bases, and 18 bases lay between the germline ends. CDR1 is SGDLS, CDR2 YYNGEE, per germline. For the CDR3, the DNA is TGTGCCAGCAGCACAAGGACAGCCGGGATGAATTCACCCCTCCACTTT. Translating gives CASSTRTAGMNSPLHF.

The chain employs TRBV19 and TRBJ1-5, with D perhaps TRBD1 (6 bases). Deletions cut 5 bases from V and 5 bases from J, with 19 bases between. The CDR3 has 16 residues. CDR1 is LNHDA and CDR2 is SQIVND in the germline V gene (reference sequence). CDR3 bases: TGTGCCAGTAGTGCAGCGGACAGACTCCTTCATCAGCCCCAGCATTTT. Translated: CASSAADRLLHQPQHF. Full variable domain (rest looked up from reference TRBV19 and TRBJ1-5): DGGITQSPKYLFRKEGQNVTLSCEQNLNHDAMYWYRQDPGQGLRLIYYSQIVNDFQKGDIAEGYSVSREKKESFPLTVTSAQKNPTAFYLCASSAADRLLHQPQHFGDGTRLSIL.

The V gene is TRBV7-2, the J gene TRBJ2-3; no firm D call. CDR3 length: 15 residues. Germline assignment: CDR1 SGHTA and CDR2 FQGNSA. V was trimmed by 0 bases and J by 0 bases, leaving 7 bases between them. For the CDR3, the DNA is TGTGCCAGCAGCTTAGCCCGGAGTAGCACAGATACGCAGTATTTT. The encoded protein is CASSLARSSTDTQYF.

V is TRBV29-1 and J is TRBJ2-5, with TRBD1 matching over 11 bases. In germline, CDR1 is SQVTM, CDR2 ANQGSEA. The CDR3 sequence is 17 residues long. The V segment lost 0 bases and the J segment 4 bases; nucleotides outside the gene matches: 10. CDR3 region: CSVEDVGDRGDRETQYF. CDR3 in DNA: TGCAGCGTTGAAGATGTGGGGGACAGGGGGGATCGAGAGACCCAGTACTTC.

The V gene is TRBV30, the J gene TRBJ2-2; weak D call: TRBD1 (6 bases). CDR1 and CDR2 from the germline V gene are GTSNPN and SVGIG (reference sequence). V was trimmed by 0 bases and J by 2 bases, leaving 22 bases between them. The CDR3 loop spans 19 amino acids. The CDR3 region is CAWSVYGFWGQGNTGELFF. The CDR3 region has the DNA TGTGCCTGGAGTGTATACGGTTTTTGGGGGCAAGGCAACACCGGGGAGCTGTTTTTT.

The chain links TRBV2 to TRBJ1-5; 8 positions agree with TRBD1. Germline V gene data show CDR1 as SNHLY and CDR2 as FYNNEI. V was clipped by 4 bases and J by 1 base; unmatched bases: 3. This CDR3 region has 15 residues. The CDR3 coding sequence is TGTGCCAGCAGTGCGACAGGGGCGAGCAATCAGCCCCAGCATTTT. Its protein product is CASSATGASNQPQHF.

This clone came up a few times. The chain's CDR3 is CASSLGAGVSTDTQYF. The DNA for the CDR3 is TGTGCCAGCAGCTTGGGCGCAGGGGTGAGCACAGATACGCAGTATTTT. V and J are TRBV5-8 and TRBJ2-3; D perhaps matches TRBD1 (6 bases). V was pared by 0 bases and J by 0 bases, with 11 bases between. CDR1 and CDR2 from the germline V gene are SGHTS and YDEGEE. The CDR3 spans 16 residues. Based on the CDR3 plus reference TRBV5-8 and TRBJ2-3, the full variable domain is EAGVTQSPTHLIKTRGQQATLRCSPISGHTSVYWYQQALGLGLQFLLWYDEGEERNRGNFPPRFSGRQFPNYSSELNVNALELEDSALYLCASSLGAGVSTDTQYFGPGTRLTVL.